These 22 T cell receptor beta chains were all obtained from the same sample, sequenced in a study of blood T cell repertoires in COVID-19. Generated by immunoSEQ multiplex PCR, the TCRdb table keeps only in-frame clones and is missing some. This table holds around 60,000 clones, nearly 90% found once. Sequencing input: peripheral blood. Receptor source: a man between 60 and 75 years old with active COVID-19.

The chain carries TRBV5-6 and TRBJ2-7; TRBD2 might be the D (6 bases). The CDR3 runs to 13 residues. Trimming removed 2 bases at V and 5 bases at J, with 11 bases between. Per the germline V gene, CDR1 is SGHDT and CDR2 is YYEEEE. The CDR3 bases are TGTGCCAGCAGCTTCCAATGGAGGGACGAGCAGTACTTC. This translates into CASSFQWRDEQYF.

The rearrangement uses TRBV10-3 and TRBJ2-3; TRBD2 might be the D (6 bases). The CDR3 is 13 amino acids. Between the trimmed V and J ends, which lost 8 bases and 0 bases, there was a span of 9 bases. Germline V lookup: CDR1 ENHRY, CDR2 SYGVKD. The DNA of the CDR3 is TGTGCCATCTTTAGCGGAAGCACAGATACGCAGTATTTT. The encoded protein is CAIFSGSTDTQYF.

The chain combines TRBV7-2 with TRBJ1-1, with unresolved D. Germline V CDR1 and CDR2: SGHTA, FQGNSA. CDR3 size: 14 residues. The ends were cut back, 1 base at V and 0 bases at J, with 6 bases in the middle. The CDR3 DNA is TGTGCCAGCAGCTTAGAGCCCATGAACACTGAAGCTTTCTTT. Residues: CASSLEPMNTEAFF. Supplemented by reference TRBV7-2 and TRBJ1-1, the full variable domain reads GAGVSQSPSNKVTEKGKDVELRCDPISGHTALYWYRQSLGQGLEFLIYFQGNSAPDKSGLPSDRFSAERTGGSVSTLTIQRTQQEDSAVYLCASSLEPMNTEAFFGQGTRLTVV.

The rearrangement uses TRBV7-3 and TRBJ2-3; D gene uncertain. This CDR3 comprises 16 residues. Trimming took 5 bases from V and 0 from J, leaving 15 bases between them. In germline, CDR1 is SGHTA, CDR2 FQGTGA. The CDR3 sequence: CASSTQTRSSTDTQYF. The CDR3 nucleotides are TGTGCCAGCAGCACCCAGACTCGTTCTAGCACAGATACGCAGTATTTT.

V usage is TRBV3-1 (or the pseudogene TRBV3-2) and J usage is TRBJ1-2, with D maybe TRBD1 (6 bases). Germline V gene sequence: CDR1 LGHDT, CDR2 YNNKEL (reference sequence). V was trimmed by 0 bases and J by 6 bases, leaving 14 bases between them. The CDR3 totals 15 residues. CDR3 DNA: TGTGCCAGCAGCCAAGATGTTCAGGGGCTCAATGGCTACACCTTC. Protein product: CASSQDVQGLNGYTF.

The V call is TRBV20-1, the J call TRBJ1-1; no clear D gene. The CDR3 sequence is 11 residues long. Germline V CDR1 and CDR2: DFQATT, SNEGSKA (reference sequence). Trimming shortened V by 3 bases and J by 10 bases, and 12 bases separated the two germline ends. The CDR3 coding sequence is TGCAGTGCTAGGACCCCTCGGGGAGCTTTCTTT. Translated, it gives CSARTPRGAFF.

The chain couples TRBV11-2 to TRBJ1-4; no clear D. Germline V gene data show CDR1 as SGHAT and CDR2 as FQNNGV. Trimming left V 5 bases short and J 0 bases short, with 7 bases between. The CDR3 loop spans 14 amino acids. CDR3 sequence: CASSRSSTNEKLFF. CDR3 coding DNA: TGTGCCAGCAGCAGGAGTTCAACTAATGAAAAACTGTTTTTT.

CDR3 loop: CASSITSLHRAFF. CDR3 DNA: TGTGCCAGTAGTATAACGTCATTGCATCGGGCTTTCTTT. This chain connects TRBV19 to TRBJ1-1, with unresolved D. The CDR3 contains 13 residues. Trimming took 2 bases from V and 11 from J, leaving 15 bases between them. Germline lookup yields CDR1 LNHDA and CDR2 SQIVND (reference sequence).

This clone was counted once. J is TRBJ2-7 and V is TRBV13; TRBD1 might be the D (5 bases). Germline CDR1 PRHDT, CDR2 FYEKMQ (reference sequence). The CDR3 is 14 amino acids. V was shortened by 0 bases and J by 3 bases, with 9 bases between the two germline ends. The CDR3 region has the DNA TGTGCCAGCAGCTTAGGCAGGGTGGACTACGAGCAGTACTTC. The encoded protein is CASSLGRVDYEQYF.

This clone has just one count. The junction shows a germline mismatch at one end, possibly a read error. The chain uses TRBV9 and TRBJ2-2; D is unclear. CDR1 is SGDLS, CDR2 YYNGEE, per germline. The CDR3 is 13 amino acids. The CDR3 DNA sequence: TGTGCCAGCACCAGCGAGAACGCCGGGGAGCTGTTTTTT. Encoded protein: CASTSENAGELFF.

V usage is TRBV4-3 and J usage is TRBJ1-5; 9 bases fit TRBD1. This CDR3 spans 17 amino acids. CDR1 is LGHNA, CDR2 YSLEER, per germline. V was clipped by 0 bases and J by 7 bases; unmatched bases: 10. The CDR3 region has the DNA TGCGCCAGCAGCCAAGATTATTGGGACAGGGTTGGACAGCCCCAGCATTTT. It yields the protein CASSQDYWDRVGQPQHF.

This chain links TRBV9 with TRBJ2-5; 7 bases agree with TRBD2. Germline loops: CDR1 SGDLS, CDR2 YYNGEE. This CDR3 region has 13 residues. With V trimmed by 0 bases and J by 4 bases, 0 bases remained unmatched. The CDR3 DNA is TGTGCCAGCAGCGTAGCGGGAGGAGAGACCCAGTACTTC. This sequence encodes CASSVAGGETQYF.

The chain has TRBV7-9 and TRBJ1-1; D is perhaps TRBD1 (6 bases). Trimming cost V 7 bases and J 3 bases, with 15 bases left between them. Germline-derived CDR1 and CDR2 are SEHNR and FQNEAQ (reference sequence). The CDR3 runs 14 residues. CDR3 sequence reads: CASTPNRVDTEAFF. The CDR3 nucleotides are TGTGCCAGCACCCCGAACAGGGTAGACACTGAAGCTTTCTTT.

This chain's CDR3 is CASRRGSRLYEQYF. The CDR3, as DNA: TGTGCCAGCAGGCGGGGGTCCCGACTTTACGAGCAGTACTTC. This sequence joins TRBV11-2 and TRBJ2-7, with 7 bases that match TRBD2. V lost 6 bases and J lost 4; bases outside the gene matches: 9. The length of the CDR3 is 14 residues. Germline V gene sequence: CDR1 SGHAT, CDR2 FQNNGV.

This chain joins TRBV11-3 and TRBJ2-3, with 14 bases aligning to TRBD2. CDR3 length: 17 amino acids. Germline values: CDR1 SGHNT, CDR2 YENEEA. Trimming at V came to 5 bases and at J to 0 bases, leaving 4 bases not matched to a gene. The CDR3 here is CASSRTSGRWSTDTQYF. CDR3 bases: TGTGCCAGCAGCCGGACTAGCGGGAGGTGGAGCACAGATACGCAGTATTTT.

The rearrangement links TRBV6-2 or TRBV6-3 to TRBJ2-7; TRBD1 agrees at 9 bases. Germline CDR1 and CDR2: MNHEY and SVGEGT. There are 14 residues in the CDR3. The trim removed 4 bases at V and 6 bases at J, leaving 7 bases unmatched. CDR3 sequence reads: CASSSPGTGFEQYF. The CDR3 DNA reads TGTGCCAGCAGTTCTCCCGGGACAGGGTTCGAGCAGTACTTC.

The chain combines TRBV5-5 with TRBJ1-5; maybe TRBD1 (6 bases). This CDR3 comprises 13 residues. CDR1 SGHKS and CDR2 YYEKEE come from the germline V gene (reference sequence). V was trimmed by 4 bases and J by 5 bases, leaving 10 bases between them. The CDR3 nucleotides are TGTGCCAGCAGCAGCAACAGGGATCAGCCCCAGCATTTT. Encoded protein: CASSSNRDQPQHF.

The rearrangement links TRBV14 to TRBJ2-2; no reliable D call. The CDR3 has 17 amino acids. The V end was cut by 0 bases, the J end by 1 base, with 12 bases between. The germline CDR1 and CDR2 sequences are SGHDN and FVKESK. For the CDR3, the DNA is TGTGCCAGCAGCCAAGAACCTAAACAGTGGAACACCGGGGAGCTGTTTTTT. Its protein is CASSQEPKQWNTGELFF.

The chain's CDR3 is CASSSTGDSNQPQHF. The CDR3 region has the DNA TGTGCCAGCAGTTCGACAGGGGATAGCAATCAGCCCCAGCATTTT. The chain employs TRBV27 and TRBJ1-5; 8 nucleotides agree with TRBD1. CDR3 size: 15 residues. The J segment lost 0 bases and the V segment lost 4 bases, leaving 2 bases of the junction unmatched. The germline gives CDR1 MNHEY, CDR2 SMNVEV (reference sequence).

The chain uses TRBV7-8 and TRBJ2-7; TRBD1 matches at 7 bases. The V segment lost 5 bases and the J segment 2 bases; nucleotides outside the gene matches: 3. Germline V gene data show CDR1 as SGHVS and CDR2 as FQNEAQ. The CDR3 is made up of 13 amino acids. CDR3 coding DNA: TGTGCCAGCAGCCGGACAGGCACCTACGAGCAGTACTTC. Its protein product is CASSRTGTYEQYF.

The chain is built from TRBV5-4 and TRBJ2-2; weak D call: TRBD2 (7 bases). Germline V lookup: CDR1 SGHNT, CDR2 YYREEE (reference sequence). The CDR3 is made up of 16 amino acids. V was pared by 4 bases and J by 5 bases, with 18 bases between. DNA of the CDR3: TGTGCCAGCAGCAGGGGAGGGGACACAGGGACCGGGGAGCTGTTTTTT. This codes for CASSRGGDTGTGELFF.

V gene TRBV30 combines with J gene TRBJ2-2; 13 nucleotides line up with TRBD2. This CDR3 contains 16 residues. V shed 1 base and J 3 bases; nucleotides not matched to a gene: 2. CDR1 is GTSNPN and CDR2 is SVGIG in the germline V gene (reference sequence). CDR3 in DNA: TGTGCCTGGAGTGGCGGGACTAGCGGGGACACCGGGGAGCTGTTTTTT. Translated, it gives CAWSGGTSGDTGELFF.